The entry below describes one T cell receptor (beta chain). The antigen this receptor binds is unknown. Base qualities are not at hand, and no much larger clone is one base apart. The data were taken from a study of CD8 T cells in Susac syndrome (dated by TCRdb to the late 2010s). Turning to the overall study: The study used repertoire sequencing to test whether antigen drove CD8+ T cell activation and differentiation in Susac syndrome. Clonality of the CD8+ T cell repertoire was compared between over 10 healthy donors, roughly 14 Susac syndrome patients and roughly 16 multiple sclerosis patients. What the study reported, not specific to this receptor: The number of individuals in the TCR sequencing and HLA analysis was acknowledged as relatively small.

High-throughput TCR beta sequencing profiled peripheral blood CD8+ and CD4+ T cells from healthy donors, Susac syndrome patients and multiple sclerosis patients. Healthy donors were included as age- and sex-matched controls. Bulk CD8+ and CD4+ T cells were purified magnetically by negative isolation, whereas CD8+ TEMRA cells were enriched by FACS. Blood was drawn into EDTA tubes, processed within 24 hours, and PBMCs were isolated by density gradient centrifugation. PBMCs intended for TCR sequencing were cryopreserved in liquid nitrogen and were subsequently thawed in a 37 degrees C water bath. A purity of at least 90% was achieved for sorted or isolated CD4+, CD8+ and CD8+ TEMRA cells. Trimming costs V 0 bases and J 4 bases, and their ends lie 11 bases apart. The CDR3 numbers 14 residues from cysteine through phenylalanine. The kept DNA is CDR3 alone, 42 bases in frame from the first base. CDR1 is given as SGDLS and CDR2 as YYNGEE, both from the germline V gene.

RNA was extracted using the RNeasy kit, and about 0.5 to 1 ug of the RNA was reverse transcribed with random hexamers. The immunoSEQ multiplex PCR assay, covering 54 Vbeta and 13 Jbeta segments, was used to amplify TCR beta CDR3 regions. PCR amplification bias was corrected by using a synthetic template baseline for primer optimization and computational correction. Per the source publication's procedure: Reads were annotated to V, D and J genes per IMGT and analyzed with immunoSEQ Analyzer, keeping only productive sequences. Clonality was computed as one minus Shannon entropy normalized by log2 of the number of productive unique sequences. For each patient and control, public and private clones were evaluated within the 100 most prevalent clones. A clone was defined as Susac-specific if it was absent from the healthy and MS cohorts, from 1052 published viral clones and from other ImmuneACCESS disease sequences. The public reads were reanalyzed by TCRdb: fastp trimming at Q25, MiXCR alignment, in-frame beta chains only. CDR3 protein sequences are deduplicated, and each keeps its most common genes and DNA. These V and J calls derive from TCRdb rather than the authors' analysis. Across this sample there are 130,000 to 150,000 distinct CDR3 sequences, with 85% to 95% seen only once. The top ten clonotypes cover over 0.25% of the sample.

The clonotype comes from a human donor in good health. Material: CD8+ T cells from PBMCs. This receptor chain uses TRBV9 and TRBJ2-7; TRBD1 might be the D gene, on 7 matching bases. The CDR3 sequence is CASSVGQGGYEQYF. The DNA is as follows: TGTGCCAGCAGCGTAGGGCAGGGGGGATACGAGCAGTACTTC.